Listed below are T cell receptor beta chains from one sample, sequenced in a study of blood T cells in healthy people across ages. Via MiXCR, TCRdb re-called the 5' RACE reads, giving one row per CDR3 protein. The sample holds around 670,000 distinct CDR3 sequences, approximately 30% seen once. The sequenced material came from blood. All receptors derive from an elderly woman in good health. Each CDR3 is given with its conserved first and last residue. The D gene is left open where the match is weak. Size is omitted from some rows. Given values are once, few, many or a class for expanded clones.

d_call j_call v_call clone_size cdr3_aa cdr3_nt
- TRBJ1-2 TRBV27 many CASRSDSFYGYTF TGTGCCAGCCGTTCAGACAGCTTCTATGGCTACACCTTC
TRBD1 TRBJ2-4 TRBV5-1 - CASSTGTGGANIQYF TGCGCCAGCAGCACCGGGACAGGGGGCGCAAACATTCAGTACTTC
- TRBJ2-6 TRBV4-1 - CASSQVSTALHALTF TGCGCCAGCAGCCAAGTTTCGACAGCCCTCCACGCCCTGACTTTC
TRBD2 TRBJ2-7 TRBV7-2 many CASSLSGASSYEQYF TGTGCCAGCAGTTTAAGCGGGGCGAGCTCCTACGAGCAGTACTTC
TRBD1 TRBJ1-1 TRBV6-6 - CASSLGTGDTEAFF TGTGCCAGCAGCCTTGGGACAGGGGACACTGAAGCTTTCTTT
TRBD2 TRBJ2-7 TRBV5-1 many CASSLEGVGGREQYF TGCGCCAGCAGCTTGGAAGGGGTCGGCGGGAGGGAGCAGTACTTC
- TRBJ1-4 TRBV29-1 - CSVRLQWADGKLFF TGCAGCGTGAGGCTCCAGTGGGCGGATGGGAAACTGTTTTTT
- TRBJ1-1 TRBV6-5 few CASKGMNTEAFF TGTGCCAGCAAGGGGATGAACACTGAAGCTTTCTTT
TRBD1 TRBJ1-1 TRBV13 few CASSVKRQGGNTEAFF TGTGCCAGCAGCGTCAAAAGACAGGGTGGGAACACTGAAGCTTTCTTT
- TRBJ2-1 TRBV24-1 - CATSDSGRSSYNEQFF TGTGCCACCAGTGACTCGGGACGAAGCTCCTACAATGAGCAGTTCTTC
- TRBJ2-7 TRBV20-1 many CSASMASRTYEQYF TGCAGTGCTAGTATGGCTAGCAGAACCTACGAGCAGTACTTC
- TRBJ2-1 TRBV20-1 - CSARAPGHGSSYEQFF TGCAGTGCTAGGGCTCCGGGACACGGGAGCTCCTACGAGCAGTTCTTC
- TRBJ2-5 TRBV27 many CWRDGETQYF TGCTGGCGGGATGGGGAGACCCAGTACTTC
TRBD1 TRBJ1-2 TRBV6-1 many CASTLDRAYGYTF TGTGCCAGCACGCTCGACAGGGCCTATGGCTACACCTTC
TRBD2 TRBJ2-5 TRBV7-8 few CASSGLAGGTEETQYF TGTGCCAGCAGCGGACTAGCGGGGGGCACGGAAGAGACCCAGTACTTC
- TRBJ2-2 TRBV6-6 - CASSAAGNTGELFF TGTGCCAGCAGCGCCGCGGGGAACACCGGGGAGCTGTTTTTT
- TRBJ2-7 TRBV20-1 many CSATLDSYEQYF TGCAGTGCTACGTTGGACAGCTACGAGCAGTACTTC
TRBD2 TRBJ2-5 TRBV5-6 many CASRGTSGGLQETQYF TGTGCCAGCAGGGGGACTAGCGGGGGCCTCCAAGAGACCCAGTACTTC
TRBD2 TRBJ2-1 TRBV12-3/TRBV12-4 many CASSKQLAGGYNEQFF TGTGCCAGCAGTAAACAGCTAGCGGGGGGGTACAATGAGCAGTTCTTC
TRBD1 TRBJ1-2 TRBV20-1 many CSARQVDRGYYGYTF TGCAGTGCTAGGCAGGTGGACAGGGGGTACTATGGCTACACCTTC
- TRBJ1-1 TRBV6-5 few CASSYRSSAEAFF TGTGCCAGCAGTTACAGGAGTTCGGCTGAAGCTTTCTTT
- TRBJ2-3 TRBV7-2 many CASSLARVSTDTQYF TGTGCCAGCAGCTTAGCCAGGGTGAGCACAGATACGCAGTATTTT
- TRBJ1-2 TRBV6-5 many CASRADMGGYTF TGTGCCAGCAGGGCGGACATGGGCGGCTACACCTTC
- TRBJ1-3 TRBV29-1 few CSVVLTSLGTIYF TGCAGCGTTGTTCTTACGTCTCTAGGCACCATATATTTT
- TRBJ2-5 TRBV20-1 - CSASSGAYQETQYF TGCAGTGCTAGCTCCGGGGCGTACCAAGAGACCCAGTACTTC
- TRBJ1-6 TRBV12-3/TRBV12-4 - CASSSGPTLHF TGTGCCAGCAGTTCGGGCCCTACCCTCCACTTT
- TRBJ2-3 TRBV7-9 many CASSPARDTQYF TGTGCCAGCAGCCCTGCAAGAGATACGCAGTATTTT
- TRBJ2-1 TRBV15 many CVTRPGAGLHNEQFF TGTGTCACCAGGCCGGGGGCGGGCCTTCACAATGAGCAGTTCTTC
TRBD1 TRBJ2-1 TRBV6-6 many CASKDRGYNEQFF TGTGCCAGCAAAGACAGGGGCTACAATGAGCAGTTCTTC
- TRBJ1-2 TRBV30 - CAWSVRERPPNYGYTF TGTGCCTGGAGTGTCAGGGAGCGGCCCCCTAACTATGGCTACACCTTC
TRBD1 TRBJ1-2 TRBV5-1 many CASSISGTDGYTF TGCGCCAGCAGCATTTCCGGGACAGATGGCTACACCTTC
- TRBJ2-6 TRBV11-2 - CASSLATRPGANVPTF TGTGCCAGCAGCTTGGCTACTAGGCCTGGGGCCAACGTCCCGACTTTC
TRBD1 TRBJ2-3 TRBV20-1 many CGVLGSGGDGTRTDTQYF TGCGGCGTACTCGGGTCAGGGGGCGATGGCACTCGCACAGATACGCAGTATTTT
TRBD2 TRBJ2-5 TRBV20-1 - CSAGETSGAYEQYF TGCAGTGCTGGCGAGACTAGCGGGGCGTATGAGCAGTACTTC
TRBD2 TRBJ2-7 TRBV5-1 - CASSQGLAGAGAILSYNEQYF TGCGCTAGCAGCCAGGGACTAGCGGGGGCCGGGGCCATTCTCTCCTACAATGAGCAGTACTTC
- TRBJ2-4 TRBV7-9 - CASSFGTSDGAKNIQYF TGTGCCAGCAGCTTCGGGACGTCCGACGGGGCCAAAAACATTCAGTACTTC
- TRBJ2-2 TRBV20-1 - CSARTENSGELFF TGCAGTGCTAGGACAGAGAATAGCGGGGAGCTGTTTTTT
- TRBJ1-1 TRBV13 - CAGSLAENTEAFF TGTGCCGGCAGCTTGGCCGAGAACACTGAAGCTTTCTTT
- TRBJ2-5 TRBV20-1 many CSALTSDGQETQYF TGCAGTGCCCTGACTTCCGACGGCCAAGAGACCCAGTACTTC
TRBD1 TRBJ2-5 TRBV24-1 many CATSDSGQFGETQYF TGTGCCACCAGTGACTCGGGACAGTTCGGGGAGACCCAGTACTTC
- TRBJ2-7 TRBV6-6 many CASEGGYEQYF TGTGCCAGCGAAGGGGGCTACGAGCAGTACTTC
- TRBJ2-2 TRBV27 - CASSFDGVGTGELFF TGTGCCAGCAGTTTTGATGGGGTGGGGACCGGGGAGCTGTTTTTT
- TRBJ2-2 TRBV7-7 many CASSLVSGTGELFF TGTGCCAGCAGCTTAGTATCGGGGACCGGGGAGCTGTTTTTT
TRBD1 TRBJ1-4 TRBV14 few CASSQWDRGRGEKLFF TGTGCCAGCAGCCAATGGGACAGAGGGAGGGGTGAAAAACTGTTTTTT
TRBD1 TRBJ2-7 TRBV7-2 many CASRRTGGTFYEQYF TGTGCCAGCAGGAGGACAGGGGGTACGTTCTACGAGCAGTACTTC
- TRBJ2-3 TRBV6-1 many CASSEAHRTDTQYF TGTGCCAGCAGTGAAGCGCACAGAACAGATACGCAGTATTTT
TRBD1 TRBJ1-2 TRBV18 few CASSESRTGDPYGYTF TGTGCCAGCTCAGAATCTAGGACAGGGGATCCGTATGGCTACACCTTC
TRBD2 TRBJ2-2 TRBV6-1 - CASSEVGRGLFF TGTGCCAGCAGTGAAGTCGGGAGGGGGCTGTTTTTT
- TRBJ2-5 TRBV6-1 many CASQEGPVQETQYF TGCGCCAGCCAGGAGGGACCGGTACAAGAGACCCAGTACTTC
- TRBJ1-6 TRBV20-1 - CSASTGTQGGSPLHF TGCAGTGCGAGTACCGGGACACAAGGGGGTTCACCCCTCCACTTT
- TRBJ1-6 TRBV4-2 many CASSQQNLSYNSPLHF TGTGCCAGCAGCCAACAGAACCTCTCCTATAATTCACCCCTCCACTTT
- TRBJ2-5 TRBV20-1 many CSARKQGGGETQYF TGCAGTGCTAGGAAACAGGGTGGGGGAGAGACCCAGTACTTC
- TRBJ2-1 TRBV20-1 many CSAPPGRGSDNEQFF TGCAGTGCTCCACCAGGGCGGGGCTCGGACAATGAGCAGTTCTTC
- TRBJ1-4 TRBV27 few CASSSGQWNEKLFF TGTGCCAGCAGTTCGGGGCAGTGGAATGAAAAACTGTTTTTT
TRBD1 TRBJ1-1 TRBV9 - CASDRVGNTEAFF TGTGCCAGCGACAGGGTGGGGAACACTGAAGCTTTCTTT
- TRBJ2-4 TRBV20-1 - CSARDTQGRAKNIQYF TGCAGTGCTAGAGATACACAGGGTAGAGCCAAAAACATTCAGTACTTC